Each of the 10 T cell receptor beta chains below was sequenced from the same sample in a study of blood T cell repertoires in COVID-19. The method was immunoSEQ multiplex PCR; TCRdb's version includes in-frame clones alone and lacks a portion of them. The sample has some 150,000 clones; about 91% are singletons. The sample was peripheral blood. These receptors were obtained from a woman in her forties or fifties with acute or convalescent COVID-19.

In DNA form, the CDR3 reads TGCGCCAGCAGATCAGGGGACGACCAGCCCCAGCATTTT. Translating it yields CASRSGDDQPQHF. The V gene is TRBV5-1, the J gene TRBJ1-5; TRBD1 is a possible D gene (6 bases). Germline CDR1 reads SGHRS; CDR2 reads YFSETQ. This CDR3 comprises 13 residues. V was trimmed by 5 bases and J by 7 bases, leaving 13 bases between them. Together with reference TRBV5-1 and TRBJ1-5, the CDR3 gives the full variable domain: KAGVTQTPRYLIKTRGQQVTLSCSPISGHRSVSWYQQTPGQGLQFLFEYFSETQRNKGNFPGRFSGRQFSNSRSEMNVSTLELGDSALYLCASRSGDDQPQHFGDGTRLSIL.

The chain recombines TRBV5-1 with TRBJ2-1, with 9 nucleotides matching TRBD1. The trim removed 2 bases at V and 6 bases at J, leaving 9 bases unmatched. The CDR3 is 16 residues long. Germline values: CDR1 SGHRS, CDR2 YFSETQ. The CDR3 nucleotides read TGCGCCAGCAGCTTCCGGACAGGGGAGCTTGGCAATGAGCAGTTCTTC. This codes for CASSFRTGELGNEQFF. Based on the CDR3 plus reference TRBV5-1 and TRBJ2-1, the full variable domain is KAGVTQTPRYLIKTRGQQVTLSCSPISGHRSVSWYQQTPGQGLQFLFEYFSETQRNKGNFPGRFSGRQFSNSRSEMNVSTLELGDSALYLCASSFRTGELGNEQFFGPGTRLTVL.

J is TRBJ1-4 and V is TRBV23-1; no reliable D call. TRBV23-1 is marked as an open reading frame, function uncertain. CDR3 length: 14 residues. The V end lost 8 bases, the J end lost 5 bases, and 15 bases lay between the germline ends. The CDR3 coding sequence is TGCGCCAGCCCCTCCGTCTACAGAAATGAAAAACTGTTTTTT. Translation: CASPSVYRNEKLFF.

The gene calls are TRBV5-1 and TRBJ2-7; 10 nucleotides align to TRBD1. The CDR3 spans 14 residues. From germline, CDR1 is SGHRS and CDR2 YFSETQ. V lost 5 bases to trimming and J lost 0 bases; unmatched junction nucleotides: 2. The DNA for the CDR3 is TGCGCCAGCAGTGGACAGGGGGGCTCCTACGAGCAGTACTTC. Its translation: CASSGQGGSYEQYF.

This chain joins TRBV6-6 and TRBJ1-5; 9 bases fit TRBD1. The V gene's germline CDR1 is MNHNY and CDR2 SVGAGI (reference sequence). J was trimmed by 1 base and V by 6 bases; bases with no gene match: 7. There are 16 residues in the CDR3. CDR3 sequence: CASSPPTGGSNQPQHF. CDR3 nucleotides: TGTGCCAGCAGCCCCCCGACAGGGGGAAGCAATCAGCCCCAGCATTTT.

The V and J genes are TRBV6-5 and TRBJ1-2; D is unclear. CDR3 length: 13 amino acids. Trimming stripped 7 bases from V and 1 base from J, with 10 bases between. Germline CDR1 MNHEY, CDR2 SVGAGI. The CDR3 DNA reads TGTGCCAGCAACTTGAGCTATAACTATGGCTACACCTTC. Protein product: CASNLSYNYGYTF.

Only one count was recorded for this clone. This rearrangement joins TRBV30 to TRBJ2-7, with D possibly matching TRBD1 (5 bases). The ends were cut back, 3 bases at V and 3 bases at J, with 9 bases in the middle. The CDR3 has 12 amino acids. Per the germline V gene, CDR1 is GTSNPN and CDR2 is SVGIG (reference sequence). CDR3 in DNA: TGTGCCTGGAGCAAAACAGGCTACGAGCAGTACTTC. It is translated as CAWSKTGYEQYF.

The chain is built from TRBV21-1 and TRBJ2-5; the table calls TRBD2, which could not be checked here. TRBV21-1 is deemed a pseudogene. The CDR3 sequence is 18 residues long. Here the CDR3 DNA reads TGTGCCAGCAGTTTAAGTGGGGCGGGGGGACCCCTCCAAGAGACCCAGTACTTC. Its protein product is CASSLSGAGGPLQETQYF.

This clone turned up a few times. V usage is TRBV6-5 and J usage is TRBJ1-3, with D maybe TRBD1 (6 bases). Germline loops: CDR1 MNHEY, CDR2 SVGAGI. V dropped 2 bases and J dropped 4 bases, with 15 bases sitting between them. The CDR3 consists of 16 residues. The CDR3 DNA follows: TGTGCCAGCAGTTACGGAGAGGGGGATTTAGGAAACACCATATATTTT. Amino acids: CASSYGEGDLGNTIYF.

This rearrangement joins TRBV7-9 to TRBJ1-4; 7 positions match TRBD1. The CDR3 totals 15 residues. Germline assignment: CDR1 SEHNR and CDR2 FQNEAQ (reference sequence). Trimming at V came to 1 base and at J to 5 bases, leaving 4 bases not matched to a gene. The CDR3 nucleotides are TGTGCCAGCAGCTTAGTGGCGACAGGGAATGAAAAACTGTTTTTT. Translating gives CASSLVATGNEKLFF.